The 28 T cell receptor beta chains below were found in one sample sequenced in a study of spatial heterogeneity in lung cancer (dated by TCRdb to about 2019). Receptors were amplified or captured by 5' RACE. The instrument given in TCRdb is NextSeq 500. TCRdb reprocessed the public reads (quality trimming at Q25 with fastp, clone calling with MiXCR) and kept in-frame beta chains. Here each entry gathers all rows of one CDR3 protein and keeps the most common genes and DNA. The sample has fewer than 6,000 distinct CDR3 sequences on record, about 24% of them singletons. About 15% of the sample is taken by the ten largest. The time point label of this sample denotes: sample taken at primary tumor resection. Whole RNA extracted from tumor and nontumor lung tissue, or from cryopreserved PBMC samples, was used for TCR sequencing without cell sorting. The sample was PBMCs, taken at surgery. All receptors come from a male donor with early-stage non-small cell lung cancer.

The rearrangement joins TRBV28 to TRBJ1-6; 10 bases fit TRBD1. The CDR3 runs to 15 residues. Germline trimming cut 6 bases from V and 10 bases from J; bases unmatched to any gene: 9. Germline values: CDR1 MDHEN, CDR2 SYDVKM. The CDR3 sequence is CASSLDRGLQSPLHF. The CDR3 DNA follows: TGTGCCAGCAGCCTCGACAGGGGGCTTCAATCACCCCTCCACTTT.

This clonotype qualifies as medium-sized. The gene calls are TRBV4-1 and TRBJ1-4; 7 nucleotides agree with TRBD1. The V gene end was trimmed by 0 bases and the J gene end by 6 bases; junction bases not matched to a gene: 7. The germline V gene has CDR1 MGHRA and CDR2 YSYEKL. The CDR3 spans 16 residues. The CDR3 loop reads CASSQDGRGRYEKLFF. The CDR3 DNA follows: TGCGCCAGCAGCCAAGATGGCAGGGGGAGGTATGAAAAACTGTTTTTT.

The rearrangement joins TRBV12-3 or TRBV12-4 to TRBJ1-2, with D uncertain. V was shortened by 1 base and J by 13 bases, with 7 bases between the two germline ends. CDR3 size: 10 residues. The CDR3 sequence is CASSLGGSTF. The CDR3 DNA follows: TGTGCCAGCAGTTTAGGGGGATCCACCTTC.

This clonotype was counted many times. The chain is built from TRBV18 and TRBJ2-6; D is ambiguous. This CDR3 has 15 residues. Germline CDR1 is KGHSH and CDR2 is LQKENI. Trimming left V 3 bases short and J 3 bases short, with 9 bases between. The CDR3 spells CASSPNTGGANVLTF. The CDR3, as DNA: TGTGCCAGCTCACCGAACACTGGTGGGGCCAACGTCCTGACTTTC.

The rearrangement links TRBV20-1 to TRBJ2-1; 7 bases agree with TRBD2. Gene TRBJ2-7 matches the end of the DNA better, so the J call may be wrong. CDR3 length: 17 residues. Germline V lookup: CDR1 DFQATT, CDR2 SNEGSKA (reference sequence). As DNA, the CDR3 is TGCAGTGCTAGGAACTTAGTACTAGCGCGCTCCTACAATGAGCAGTACTTC. Protein: CSARNLVLARSYNEQYF.

The chain links TRBV27 to TRBJ2-1; 15 bases fit TRBD2. Trimming at V came to 3 bases and at J to 12 bases, leaving 15 bases not matched to a gene. The CDR3 extends over 18 amino acids. The germline V gene has CDR1 MNHEY and CDR2 SMNVEV (reference sequence). The CDR3 sequence is CASSLSGLAGGSEPPQFF. In DNA form, the CDR3 reads TGTGCCAGCAGTTTGTCGGGACTAGCGGGAGGATCGGAGCCGCCGCAGTTCTTC.

This clonotype was counted only a few times. The chain joins TRBV4-1 to TRBJ2-3; D is unclear. Trimming took off 0 bases at V and 8 bases at J, with 6 bases between the two ends. There are 12 residues in the CDR3. The germline gives CDR1 MGHRA, CDR2 YSYEKL. CDR3 residues: CASSQEAGTQYF. CDR3 DNA: TGCGCCAGCAGCCAAGAGGCAGGTACGCAGTATTTT.

Relative to its sample, this clonotype is medium-sized. The V gene is TRBV19, the J gene TRBJ2-6; D possibly matches TRBD1 or TRBD2 (6 bases each). V was trimmed by 3 bases and J by 4 bases, leaving 10 bases between them. This CDR3 comprises 15 residues. Germline V gives CDR1 LNHDA, CDR2 SQIVND (reference sequence). Here the CDR3 DNA reads TGTGCCAGTAGTATTAGGGGGGACGGGGCCAACGTCCTGACTTTC. It translates to CASSIRGDGANVLTF.

The chain employs TRBV12-3 or TRBV12-4 and TRBJ2-4; D not certain. Trimming stripped 2 bases from V and 0 bases from J, with 8 bases between. This CDR3 is 15 amino acids long. In nucleotides, the CDR3 is TGTGCCAGCAGTTTAAATTCCGGAGCCAAAAACATTCAGTACTTC. It codes for CASSLNSGAKNIQYF.

The rearrangement joins TRBV20-1 to TRBJ2-3, with 9 bases that match TRBD2. The CDR3 runs 13 residues. The V segment lost 5 bases and the J segment 2 bases; nucleotides outside the gene matches: 2. Germline assignment: CDR1 DFQATT and CDR2 SNEGSKA (reference sequence). The CDR3 nucleotides are TGCAGTGCTGTAGCGGGAGCCACAGATACGCAGTATTTT. Residues: CSAVAGATDTQYF.

Relative to its sample, this clonotype is medium-sized. V gene TRBV10-3 combines with J gene TRBJ2-7, with TRBD1 matching 11 bases. CDR3 length: 14 residues. V lost 4 bases to trimming and J lost 6 bases; unmatched junction nucleotides: 5. Germline assignment: CDR1 ENHRY and CDR2 SYGVKD. In DNA form, the CDR3 reads TGTGCCATCAGTGGAGGGGGACAGGGGGTCGAGCAGTACTTC. It specifies CAISGGGQGVEQYF.

A single count supports this clonotype. The V gene is TRBV6-5, the J gene TRBJ1-5, with no clear D. The germline gives CDR1 MNHEY, CDR2 SVGAGI. The CDR3 contains 13 residues. Trimming took 2 bases from V and 4 from J, leaving 6 bases between them. In DNA, the CDR3 is TGTGCCAGCAGTTACGGAGGGAATCAGCCCCAGCATTTT. Translation gives CASSYGGNQPQHF.

Relative to its sample, this clonotype is medium-sized (0.01 to 0.1%). The V call is TRBV7-8, the J call TRBJ2-1; maybe TRBD2 (6 bases). V dropped 6 bases and J dropped 5 bases, with 11 bases sitting between them. Germline-derived CDR1 and CDR2 are SGHVS and FQNEAQ. This CDR3 has 13 residues. In DNA form, the CDR3 reads TGTGCCAGCAGACGAGCGGGCGACAATGAGCAGTTCTTC. Translation: CASRRAGDNEQFF.

The J gene is TRBJ2-1, the V gene TRBV27; a possible D gene is TRBD1 (6 bases). Germline CDR1 reads MNHEY; CDR2 reads SMNVEV (reference sequence). Trimming took 3 bases from V and 0 from J, leaving 15 bases between them. The CDR3 contains 17 residues. CDR3 in DNA: TGTGCCAGCAGTTTCCTACAGGGTCACGGCTCCTACAATGAGCAGTTCTTC. Residues: CASSFLQGHGSYNEQFF.

Judged by abundance, this clonotype is medium-sized (0.01 to 0.1%). The chain joins TRBV29-1 to TRBJ2-5, with TRBD2 identical over 10 bases. V shed 2 bases, J shed 5 bases, and the junction held 2 bases outside the gene matches. This CDR3 spans 13 amino acids. CDR1 is SQVTM and CDR2 is ANQGSEA in the germline V gene. Here the CDR3 reads CSVELAGVETQYF. Here the CDR3 DNA reads TGCAGCGTTGAACTAGCGGGAGTGGAGACCCAGTACTTC.

Sample share makes this clonotype medium-sized (0.01 to 0.1%). The rearrangement links TRBV6-5 to TRBJ2-1, with D possibly being TRBD2 (5 bases). Per the germline V gene, CDR1 is MNHEY and CDR2 is SVGAGI. Trimming removed 2 bases at V and 2 bases at J, with 13 bases between. This CDR3 has 16 amino acids. CDR3 loop: CASSYPSLLAYNEQFF. CDR3 DNA sequence: TGTGCCAGCAGTTACCCAAGTTTACTAGCCTACAATGAGCAGTTCTTC.

The V and J genes are TRBV30 and TRBJ2-7, with D unresolved. The CDR3 is made up of 14 amino acids. Germline V gene sequence: CDR1 GTSNPN, CDR2 SVGIG (reference sequence). V was trimmed by 2 bases and J by 5 bases, leaving 16 bases between them. CDR3 sequence reads: CAWSLPGQTNEQYF. DNA for the CDR3: TGTGCCTGGAGTTTACCGGGCCAGACGAACGAGCAGTACTTC.

In this sample, this clonotype turned up many times. V usage is TRBV5-5 and J usage is TRBJ2-4; 7 bases are a match to TRBD2. The V and J ends lost 4 bases and 8 bases, in that order; junction bases with no gene match: 9. The CDR3 runs 14 residues. Germline CDR1 reads SGHKS; CDR2 reads YYEKEE (reference sequence). The CDR3, as DNA: TGTGCCAGCAGCCCCCGGTGGGAGGGAGACATTCAGTACTTC. Residues: CASSPRWEGDIQYF.

V and J are TRBV10-2 and TRBJ2-1; no reliable D call. The germline V and J ends were trimmed by 4 bases and 8 bases, with 6 bases remaining between them. This CDR3 comprises 11 residues. The V gene's germline CDR1 is WSHSY and CDR2 SAAADI. The CDR3: CASSVLDEQFF. The CDR3 nucleotides are TGCGCCAGCAGTGTTCTGGATGAGCAGTTCTTC.

This clonotype has only one observation. CDR3 residues: CASSLGTQETQYF. In DNA, the CDR3 is TGTGCCAGCAGTTTGGGGACCCAAGAGACCCAGTACTTC. The V gene is TRBV28, the J gene TRBJ2-5; D is possibly TRBD1 or TRBD2 (5 bases each). The V end was cut by 3 bases, the J end by 1 base, with 6 bases between. Germline loops: CDR1 MDHEN, CDR2 SYDVKM. The CDR3 runs to 13 residues.

This clonotype was seen more than once but under ten times. V gene TRBV6-5 combines with J gene TRBJ2-7; unclear D gene. The CDR3 runs to 12 residues. The germline CDR1 and CDR2 sequences are MNHEY and SVGAGI. Trimming pared 6 bases from V and 3 bases from J, leaving 9 bases between. The CDR3 here is CASSRTGYEQYF. CDR3 DNA sequence: TGTGCCAGCAGCCGTACGGGCTACGAGCAGTACTTC.

CDR3 sequence (DNA): TGTGCCAGCAGCGCGGACAGCGTACTACCATTGAACACTGAAGCTTTCTTT. This encodes CASSADSVLPLNTEAFF. The rearrangement links TRBV9 to TRBJ1-1; possibly TRBD1 for D (6 bases). The CDR3 spans 17 residues. Trimming cost V 3 bases and J 0 bases, with 18 bases left between them. In germline, CDR1 is SGDLS, CDR2 YYNGEE.

The rearrangement uses TRBV4-3 and TRBJ2-3, with D possibly being TRBD2 (5 bases). V was trimmed by 1 base and J by 1 base, leaving 9 bases between them. The length of the CDR3 is 15 residues. Germline V gene lookup returns CDR1 LGHNA and CDR2 YSLEER. The CDR3 region is CASSQGGRGTDTQYF. The CDR3, as DNA: TGCGCCAGCAGCCAAGGAGGGCGGGGCACAGATACGCAGTATTTT.

This clonotype is deemed medium-sized. J is TRBJ2-4 and V is TRBV7-9; unclear D gene. The CDR3 covers 17 residues. V dropped 5 bases and J dropped 0 bases, with 17 bases sitting between them. Looked up from germline, CDR1 is SEHNR and CDR2 is FQNEAQ (reference sequence). The CDR3 spells CASSADQSYLAKNIQYF. The CDR3 DNA sequence: TGTGCCAGCAGCGCGGACCAAAGCTACCTAGCCAAAAACATTCAGTACTTC.

This clonotype was seen more than once but under ten times. This rearrangement joins TRBV28 to TRBJ2-7; D is unclear. The CDR3 has 12 residues. V lost 10 bases and J 2 bases, leaving 12 bases between the germline ends. CDR1 MDHEN and CDR2 SYDVKM come from the germline V gene. CDR3 protein: CAIAPRPYEQYF. DNA for the CDR3: TGTGCCATCGCTCCTCGACCCTACGAGCAGTACTTC.

The gene calls are TRBV30 and TRBJ2-1; D may be TRBD1 (5 bases). Deletions cut 0 bases from V and 10 bases from J, with 16 bases between. The germline gives CDR1 GTSNPN, CDR2 SVGIG (reference sequence). The CDR3 is made up of 14 amino acids. As DNA, the CDR3 is TGTGCCTGGAGTGTACTTGGGGCTCGCGGCGAGCAGTTCTTC. Translation: CAWSVLGARGEQFF. The whole variable domain, remainder taken from reference TRBV30 and TRBJ2-1, is SQTIHQWPATLVQPVGSPLSLECTVEGTSNPNLYWYRQAAGRGLQLLFYSVGIGQISSEVPQNLSASRPQDRQFILSSKKLLLSDSGFYLCAWSVLGARGEQFFGPGTRLTVL.

The V and J genes are TRBV7-8 and TRBJ2-1, with D tentatively TRBD1 (6 bases). The CDR3 has 15 amino acids. V dropped 5 bases and J dropped 5 bases, with 16 bases sitting between them. Germline V gene data show CDR1 as SGHVS and CDR2 as FQNEAQ. Here the CDR3 reads CASSGTRIRDNEQFF. The CDR3 nucleotides read TGTGCCAGCAGCGGGACACGTATTAGGGACAATGAGCAGTTCTTC. The variable domain in full, completed from reference TRBV7-8 and TRBJ2-1, reads GAGVSQSPRYKVAKRGQDVALRCDPISGHVSLFWYQQALGQGPEFLTYFQNEAQLDKSGLPSDRFFAERPEGSVSTLKIQRTQQEDSAVYLCASSGTRIRDNEQFFGPGTRLTVL.

This chain connects TRBV28 to TRBJ2-5; 9 nucleotides agree with TRBD2. Germline CDR1 and CDR2: MDHEN and SYDVKM. Losses at the gene ends were 1 base for V and 0 bases for J; bases not matched to a gene: 6. The CDR3 consists of 17 residues. The CDR3, as DNA: TGTGCCAGCAGTTTATTGTCCTCTAGCGGGGACCAAGAGACCCAGTACTTC. Translating it yields CASSLLSSSGDQETQYF.